These 27 T cell receptor beta chains originate from one sample sequenced in a study of shared clonotypes between healthy human individuals. The assay was immunoSEQ multiplex PCR, and TCRdb's table has in-frame clones only and misses some. The table includes more than 550,000 clones, 90% detected once. Sequencing was performed on memory CD8+ T cells from PBMCs. This sample's subset: CD45RO+ cells pooled with CCR7-negative TemRA cells. Source of these receptors: a man younger than 30 in good health. Some clones in this sample may be carry-over from other donors' samples.

The V and J genes are TRBV9 and TRBJ2-3; the D call may be TRBD1 or TRBD2 (5 bases each). Trimming removed 0 bases at V and 2 bases at J, with 22 bases between. The CDR3 extends over 19 amino acids. Germline CDR1 SGDLS, CDR2 YYNGEE. CDR3 nucleotide sequence: TGTGCCAGCAGCGTAGAAGTATGGGACCTCCCTCAGTACACAGATACGCAGTATTTT. Translation gives CASSVEVWDLPQYTDTQYF.

The rearrangement joins TRBV28 to TRBJ1-5, with D hard to call. This CDR3 is 13 amino acids long. V was pared by 1 base and J by 15 bases, with 16 bases between. Germline V gene lookup returns CDR1 MDHEN and CDR2 SYDVKM. CDR3 amino acids: CASSLSHPLGLHF. CDR3 DNA: TGTGCCAGCAGTTTATCCCATCCACTCGGCCTGCATTTT. The variable domain in full, completed from reference TRBV28 and TRBJ1-5, reads DVKVTQSSRYLVKRTGEKVFLECVQDMDHENMFWYRQDPGLGLRLIYFSYDVKMKEKGDIPEGYSVSREKKERFSLILESASTNQTSMYLCASSLSHPLGLHFGDGTRLSIL.

The chain recombines TRBV6-1 with TRBJ2-2; D gene ambiguous. This CDR3 contains 15 residues. The V gene lost 0 bases and the J gene lost 7 bases, with 12 bases spanning the gap. CDR1 MNHNS and CDR2 SASEGT come from the germline V gene. CDR3 coding DNA: TGTGCCAGCAGTGAAGCCCTTGGGTTGGGCGGGGAGCTGTTTTTT. Translating gives CASSEALGLGGELFF.

CDR3 nucleotides: TGCAGCGTCGTAGTGGGGCCCTACGAGCAGTACTTC. Residues: CSVVVGPYEQYF. The chain employs TRBV29-1 and TRBJ2-7; the D gene is possibly TRBD1 (5 bases). Germline values: CDR1 SQVTM, CDR2 ANQGSEA. The CDR3 covers 12 residues. The V end was cut by 6 bases, the J end by 2 bases, with 11 bases between.

CDR3: CASSLSRQWGYYGYTF. The CDR3 DNA reads TGCGCCAGCAGCTTAAGTCGCCAATGGGGCTACTATGGCTACACCTTC. This chain connects TRBV5-1 to TRBJ1-2, with D maybe TRBD1 (5 bases). V lost 2 bases, J lost 3 bases, and 17 bases lay in between. The CDR3 covers 16 residues. Germline values: CDR1 SGHRS, CDR2 YFSETQ. Complete variable domain (other parts from reference TRBV5-1 and TRBJ1-2): KAGVTQTPRYLIKTRGQQVTLSCSPISGHRSVSWYQQTPGQGLQFLFEYFSETQRNKGNFPGRFSGRQFSNSRSEMNVSTLELGDSALYLCASSLSRQWGYYGYTFGSGTRLTVV.

This clone was recorded only once. The rearrangement links TRBV9 to TRBJ1-5; 11 positions agree with TRBD1. Trimming removed 4 bases from V and 1 base from J; junction bases left unmatched: 7. This CDR3 contains 17 residues. Germline loops: CDR1 SGDLS, CDR2 YYNGEE. The CDR3 DNA is TGTGCCAGCAGCCCCGGACAGGGGGCCTGGAGCAATCAGCCCCAGCATTTT. It codes for CASSPGQGAWSNQPQHF. Variable domain in full (rest from reference TRBV9 and TRBJ1-5): DSGVTQTPKHLITATGQRVTLRCSPRSGDLSVYWYQQSLDQGLQFLIQYYNGEERAKGNILERFSAQQFPDLHSELNLSSLELGDSALYFCASSPGQGAWSNQPQHFGDGTRLSIL.

This clone was recorded a few times. V is TRBV5-1 and J is TRBJ1-1; D is undetermined. The CDR3 extends over 12 amino acids. Germline V CDR1 and CDR2: SGHRS, YFSETQ. V lost 1 base to trimming and J lost 7 bases, with 8 bases between them. The DNA for the CDR3 is TGCGCCAGCAGCTTGCCCCCCCTTGAAGCTTTCTTT. Encoded protein: CASSLPPLEAFF. The complete variable domain, with remaining parts taken from reference TRBV5-1 and TRBJ1-1, reads KAGVTQTPRYLIKTRGQQVTLSCSPISGHRSVSWYQQTPGQGLQFLFEYFSETQRNKGNFPGRFSGRQFSNSRSEMNVSTLELGDSALYLCASSLPPLEAFFGQGTRLTVV.

CDR3 region: CAAGRSYDYEQYF. CDR3 sequence (DNA): TGTGCGGCCGGACGGAGCTACGACTACGAGCAGTACTTC. The rearrangement links TRBV27 to TRBJ2-7; D is ambiguous. CDR3 length equals 13 residues. Germline V gene lookup returns CDR1 MNHEY and CDR2 SMNVEV (reference sequence).

As DNA, the CDR3 is TGTGCCAGCAGCCGTGGGACAAATAGGGAAAAACTGTTTTTT. Translated, it gives CASSRGTNREKLFF. This chain links TRBV14 with TRBJ1-4; D is perhaps TRBD1 (6 bases). Germline assignment: CDR1 SGHDN and CDR2 FVKESK. V was shortened by 4 bases and J by 8 bases, with 14 bases between the two germline ends. This CDR3 contains 14 residues.

The chain recombines TRBV29-1 with TRBJ2-7; 9 nucleotides match TRBD2. There are 13 residues in the CDR3. V lost 7 bases and J lost 5; bases outside the gene matches: 9. Germline V gives CDR1 SQVTM, CDR2 ANQGSEA. The CDR3 nucleotides are TGCAGCGCCGAAAGCGGGAGGCCCAACGAGCAGTACTTC. This translates into CSAESGRPNEQYF.

The chain has TRBV6-5 and TRBJ2-7; D is undetermined. The CDR3 covers 13 residues. Trimming pared 2 bases from V and 3 bases from J, leaving 8 bases between. CDR1 is MNHEY, CDR2 SVGAGI, per germline. This CDR3 reads CASSYNRFYEQYF. As DNA, the CDR3 is TGTGCCAGCAGTTACAACAGATTCTACGAGCAGTACTTC.

This clone has just one count. V and J are TRBV5-1 and TRBJ2-7, with D perhaps TRBD2 (6 bases). The CDR3 has 19 residues. Germline loops: CDR1 SGHRS, CDR2 YFSETQ. V dropped 0 bases and J dropped 5 bases, with 27 bases sitting between them. This CDR3 is CASSLGGVSGPKSVHEQYF. The CDR3 DNA sequence: TGCGCCAGCAGCTTGGGGGGCGTGAGCGGGCCTAAAAGCGTCCACGAGCAGTACTTC.

The chain carries TRBV7-8 and TRBJ2-3; 12 positions match TRBD2. V shed 5 bases, J shed 4 bases, and the junction held 10 bases outside the gene matches. In germline, CDR1 is SGHVS, CDR2 FQNEAQ. The CDR3 is 17 amino acids. The CDR3 loop is CASSLRLAGEHPDTQYF. DNA for the CDR3: TGTGCCAGCAGCCTAAGACTAGCGGGAGAACATCCAGATACGCAGTATTTT.

This chain connects TRBV19 to TRBJ1-3, with unresolved D. V was trimmed by 5 bases and J by 4 bases, leaving 9 bases between them. Germline V gene sequence: CDR1 LNHDA, CDR2 SQIVND (reference sequence). The CDR3 spans 13 residues. The CDR3 here is CASSVTEGNTIYF. In DNA form, the CDR3 reads TGTGCCAGTAGTGTCACAGAGGGAAACACCATATATTTT. The whole variable domain, filled in from reference TRBV19 and TRBJ1-3, reads DGGITQSPKYLFRKEGQNVTLSCEQNLNHDAMYWYRQDPGQGLRLIYYSQIVNDFQKGDIAEGYSVSREKKESFPLTVTSAQKNPTAFYLCASSVTEGNTIYFGEGSWLTVV.

This chain joins TRBV19 and TRBJ1-5; D remains ambiguous. The V end lost 3 bases, the J end lost 6 bases, and 15 bases lay between the germline ends. The CDR3 totals 15 residues. Germline V CDR1 and CDR2: LNHDA, SQIVND (reference sequence). The CDR3 loop is CASSMRREAPQPQHF. The DNA for the CDR3 is TGTGCCAGTAGTATGCGGAGGGAGGCACCTCAGCCCCAGCATTTT.

The chain is built from TRBV5-4 and TRBJ1-4; the match to TRBD1 covers 8 bases. The germline V gene encodes CDR1 SGHNT and CDR2 YYREEE (reference sequence). The CDR3 spans 14 residues. The trim removed 4 bases at V and 5 bases at J, leaving 4 bases unmatched. The CDR3: CASSHRGRNEKLFF. For the CDR3, the DNA is TGTGCCAGCAGCCACAGGGGGAGGAATGAAAAACTGTTTTTT.

The chain has TRBV27 and TRBJ2-7; tentatively, D is TRBD1 or TRBD2 (5 bases each). The CDR3 contains 15 residues. V was pared by 3 bases and J by 2 bases, with 14 bases between. Germline loops: CDR1 MNHEY, CDR2 SMNVEV (reference sequence). CDR3 DNA sequence: TGTGCCAGCAGTTTGGCCGGGACCAGGACCTACGAGCAGTACTTC. Translation gives CASSLAGTRTYEQYF.

The chain employs TRBV6-1 and TRBJ1-5; D unclear. The germline V gene encodes CDR1 MNHNS and CDR2 SASEGT. This CDR3 is built from 16 residues. Trimming pared 1 base from V and 0 bases from J, leaving 10 bases between. CDR3 bases: TGTGCCAGCAGTGAAGTGACACTCTATAGCAATCAGCCCCAGCATTTT. The encoded protein is CASSEVTLYSNQPQHF.

This chain connects TRBV5-4 to TRBJ2-1, with TRBD2 identical over 7 bases. The germline gives CDR1 SGHNT, CDR2 YYREEE (reference sequence). The CDR3 contains 15 residues. V shed 4 bases, J shed 8 bases, and the junction held 12 bases outside the gene matches. CDR3 nucleotides: TGTGCCAGCAGCACCTCGGGGCGGGAGACGGATGAGCAGTTCTTC. Residues: CASSTSGRETDEQFF.

The chain links TRBV7-3 to TRBJ2-1; TRBD1 matches at 10 bases. The CDR3 consists of 15 residues. CDR1 and CDR2 from the germline V gene are SGHTA and FQGTGA. Trimming took 6 bases from V and 6 from J; bases not matched to a gene: 8. CDR3 sequence (DNA): TGTGCCAGCAGTCCGACAGGGGGCGCAGGCAATGAGCAGTTCTTC. It translates to CASSPTGGAGNEQFF.

This clone was seen a handful of times. V usage is TRBV7-2 and J usage is TRBJ1-5; D gene uncertain. The CDR3 has 12 residues. Per germline, CDR1 SGHTA and CDR2 FQGNSA. V lost 6 bases and J lost 1, with 4 bases in between. The CDR3 region is CASRESNQPQHF. The CDR3 DNA follows: TGTGCCAGCAGGGAGAGCAATCAGCCCCAGCATTTT. Drawing the rest from reference TRBV7-2 and TRBJ1-5, the complete variable domain is GAGVSQSPSNKVTEKGKDVELRCDPISGHTALYWYRQSLGQGLEFLIYFQGNSAPDKSGLPSDRFSAERTGGSVSTLTIQRTQQEDSAVYLCASRESNQPQHFGDGTRLSIL.

V gene TRBV27 combines with J gene TRBJ2-7, with D uncertain. The V gene lost 6 bases and the J gene lost 2 bases, with 14 bases spanning the gap. This CDR3 spans 14 amino acids. The germline CDR1 and CDR2 sequences are MNHEY and SMNVEV (reference sequence). CDR3 nucleotides: TGTGCCAGCAGGCCTGTCGGAGCGACCTACGAGCAGTACTTC. Amino acid sequence: CASRPVGATYEQYF.

The chain employs TRBV19 and TRBJ1-2, with a tentative D call TRBD1 (5 bases). From germline, CDR1 is LNHDA and CDR2 SQIVND (reference sequence). V was clipped by 4 bases and J by 10 bases, with 19 bases between them. The CDR3 extends over 14 amino acids. CDR3 in amino acids: CASSTKRDGGNYTF. The DNA of the CDR3 is TGTGCCAGTAGTACGAAGCGGGACGGAGGGAACTACACCTTC.

The CDR3 DNA sequence: TGTGCCACCAGCAGAGATGGGACTAATTTCAATGAGCAGTTCTTC. Amino acids: CATSRDGTNFNEQFF. V is TRBV15 and J is TRBJ2-1; 7 bases are shared with TRBD2. Germline assignment: CDR1 LNHNV and CDR2 YYDKDF (reference sequence). Trimming at V came to 0 bases and at J to 6 bases, leaving 5 bases not matched to a gene. The CDR3 sequence is 15 residues long.

This clone came up many times. This chain links TRBV7-9 with TRBJ2-1, with D perhaps matching TRBD2 (6 bases). Trimming removed 4 bases from V and 5 bases from J, with 18 bases in between. This CDR3 is built from 16 residues. Germline V gives CDR1 SEHNR, CDR2 FQNEAQ (reference sequence). The CDR3 region has the DNA TGTGCCAGCAGCTCGGGAGTTGGGATGAGTGACAATGAGCAGTTCTTC. It translates to CASSSGVGMSDNEQFF.

The chain joins TRBV7-8 to TRBJ2-2, with 14 nucleotides matching TRBD2. CDR1 and CDR2 from the germline V gene are SGHVS and FQNEAQ. This CDR3 contains 17 residues. Unmatched junction bases numbered 6, after V lost 4 bases and J lost 5 bases. The CDR3 protein is CASSSRLAGGRTGELFF. The CDR3 DNA is TGTGCCAGCAGCTCCAGACTAGCGGGAGGGCGGACCGGGGAGCTGTTTTTT.

The chain is built from TRBV11-2 and TRBJ2-5; perhaps D is TRBD1 or TRBD2 (6 bases each). This CDR3 contains 14 residues. V gave up 7 bases and J gave up 5 bases, with 17 bases separating them. CDR1 and CDR2 (germline): SGHAT, FQNNGV. CDR3 in amino acids: CASKHRGPHETQYF. In nucleotides, the CDR3 is TGTGCCAGCAAACACCGGGGGCCCCATGAGACCCAGTACTTC.